This TCR beta chain is drawn from a study of Graves' ophthalmopathy and Graves' hyperthyroidism. Whole-study findings and limits: The 13-signature model separated ophthalmopathy from stable hyperthyroidism at 85% to 90% sensitivity and around 77% specificity.

This clonotype was picked up many times. Its cognate antigen is unknown. RNA transcripts were the source from which TCR beta CDR3 regions were amplified. Scientists carried out first-round RT-PCR using HTBI primers and then a second-round multiplex PCR. MiXCR, run by TCRdb on the multiplex PCR reads, gives a single entry per CDR3 protein. Counted here are 300,000 to 400,000 distinct CDR3 sequences, about a sixth occurring once; the ten biggest clones make up roughly 2.3%. Patients newly diagnosed with hyperthyroidism, under 2 months' duration, were aged 18 to 65, the study reports. The PBMC fraction was derived from around 10 ml of fresh peripheral blood. Per germline, CDR1 SGHTA and CDR2 FQGNSA. The CDR3 covers 14 residues. V lost 5 bases and J lost 4, with 14 bases in between.

The material sequenced was peripheral blood. This sequence joins TRBV7-2 and TRBJ1-2; D might be TRBD1 (6 bases). The sequence came from an adult woman with stable Graves' hyperthyroidism. The CDR3 DNA follows: TGTGCCAGCAGCCCCTCAGGGGCGCCCTATGGCTACACCTTC. This encodes CASSPSGAPYGYTF.